The 13 T cell receptor beta chains below were found in one sample sequenced in a study of regulatory T cells in long-lasting Graves disease. CDR3-region Arm-PCR and iRepertoire HTBI primers produced the TCR beta libraries. Via MiXCR, TCRdb re-called the multiplex PCR reads, giving one row per CDR3 protein. The top ten clones hold about 20% of a sample with about 370,000 distinct CDR3 sequences, around 15% of them seen once. The time point is: newly diagnosed GD, antithyroid drugs for less than 3 months. RNA extracted from PBMCs served as the sequencing template. Sequences were derived from peripheral blood mononuclear cells (PBMCs), sampled at new diagnosis, from a patient treated with antithyroid drugs. The receptors here all came from a female donor with Graves disease.

This clonotype has ten or more counts. The V and J genes are TRBV3-1 and TRBJ2-2, with D tentatively TRBD1 or TRBD2 (5 bases each). The CDR3 contains 15 residues. Trimming cost V 2 bases and J 8 bases, with 15 bases left between them. Germline V lookup: CDR1 LGHDT, CDR2 YNNKEL (reference sequence). The CDR3 region is CASSQTAGAHGELFF. CDR3 coding DNA: TGTGCCAGCAGCCAAACTGCCGGGGCCCATGGGGAGCTGTTTTTT.

This clonotype has more than one count but fewer than ten. The V call is TRBV3-2, the J call TRBJ1-5. TRBV3-2 is termed a pseudogene. The CDR3 spans 16 residues. CDR3 loop: CASSQVSSRSNQPQHF. DNA of the CDR3: TGTGCCAGCAGCCAAGTCTCGAGTCGAAGCAATCAGCCCCAGCATTTT.

This clonotype was seen many times. The chain is built from TRBV7-9 and TRBJ2-1; D is possibly TRBD2 (5 bases). The CDR3 consists of 13 residues. The germline V gene encodes CDR1 SEHNR and CDR2 FQNEAQ (reference sequence). V was trimmed by 0 bases and J by 10 bases, leaving 10 bases between them. The CDR3 sequence: CASSLAIRGEQFF. The CDR3 DNA sequence: TGTGCCAGCAGCTTAGCGATACGAGGGGAGCAGTTCTTC.

This clonotype was seen a handful of times. This chain connects TRBV25-1 to TRBJ2-5, with D perhaps TRBD1 (5 bases). Germline V CDR1 and CDR2: MGHDK, SYGVNS. There are 17 residues in the CDR3. V shed 1 base and J shed 5 bases, with 20 bases lying between them. DNA of the CDR3: TGTGCCAGCAGTGAATCCCCAGAGAGAGACAGATGGGAGACCCAGTACTTC. It codes for CASSESPERDRWETQYF. Full variable domain (rest looked up from reference TRBV25-1 and TRBJ2-5): EADIYQTPRYLVIGTGKKITLECSQTMGHDKMYWYQQDPGMELHLIHYSYGVNSTEKGDLSSESTVSRIRTEHFPLTLESARPSHTSQYLCASSESPERDRWETQYFGPGTRLLVL.

A word on this clonotype: This may be a read error, as it is one base from a much larger clone. The rearrangement uses TRBV7-2 and TRBJ2-1; D gene unclear. Germline CDR1 reads SGHTA; CDR2 reads FQGNSA. This CDR3 has 12 amino acids. The V end was cut by 1 base, the J end by 13 bases, with 11 bases between. CDR3: CASSLDLWTQFF. In DNA, the CDR3 is TGTGCCAGCAGCTTAGACCTGTGGACCCAGTTCTTC.

Ten or more counts support this clonotype. Here the CDR3 reads CASSVLPDPIIEQYF. CDR3 bases: TGTGCCAGCAGCGTTCTCCCCGACCCTATTATCGAGCAGTACTTC. The chain couples TRBV9 to TRBJ2-7, with D unclear. Germline V gene sequence: CDR1 SGDLS, CDR2 YYNGEE. V was trimmed by 2 bases and J by 6 bases, leaving 18 bases between them. CDR3 length: 15 residues.

In this sample, this clonotype turned up many times. The V call is TRBV12-3 or TRBV12-4, the J call TRBJ1-5, with D possibly matching TRBD1 (6 bases). V shed 5 bases and J shed 6 bases, with 14 bases lying between them. The CDR3 totals 14 residues. Written as DNA, the CDR3 is TGTGCCAGCAGTCCCTCGACAGGATTTCAGCCCCAGCATTTT. As protein: CASSPSTGFQPQHF.

Only a few counts were recorded for this clonotype. This rearrangement joins TRBV6-2 or TRBV6-3 to TRBJ1-3; D ambiguous. Looked up from germline, CDR1 is MNHEY and CDR2 is SVGEGT. The V end lost 0 bases, the J end lost 2 bases, and 8 bases lay between the germline ends. The CDR3 spans 15 residues. CDR3 DNA sequence: TGTGCCAGCAGTTACTCGTCGGGGACTGGAAACACCATATATTTT. As protein: CASSYSSGTGNTIYF.

This clonotype was seen a few times. This chain joins TRBV5-1 and TRBJ2-1; D unclear. CDR1 is SGHRS and CDR2 is YFSETQ in the germline V gene. CDR3 length equals 16 residues. V lost 0 bases and J lost 1, with 11 bases in between. In nucleotides, the CDR3 is TGCGCCAGCAGCTTGGCCAGCAAGGGTTCCTACAATGAGCAGTTCTTC. Amino acid sequence: CASSLASKGSYNEQFF. Complete variable domain (other parts from reference TRBV5-1 and TRBJ2-1): KAGVTQTPRYLIKTRGQQVTLSCSPISGHRSVSWYQQTPGQGLQFLFEYFSETQRNKGNFPGRFSGRQFSNSRSEMNVSTLELGDSALYLCASSLASKGSYNEQFFGPGTRLTVL.

This clonotype showed up just a few times. The rearrangement links TRBV29-1 to TRBJ2-6; D remains unclear. Germline lookup yields CDR1 SQVTM and CDR2 ANQGSEA. V gave up 5 bases and J gave up 2 bases, with 7 bases separating them. The CDR3 is 13 residues long. The CDR3 DNA sequence: TGCAGCGTTCGGGCCCCTGGGGCCAACGTCCTGACTTTC. It yields the protein CSVRAPGANVLTF. Looking up the rest from reference TRBV29-1 and TRBJ2-6 gives the full variable domain: SAVISQKPSRDICQRGTSLTIQCQVDSQVTMMFWYRQQPGQSLTLIATANQGSEATYESGFVIDKFPISRPNLTFSTLTVSNMSPEDSSIYLCSVRAPGANVLTFGAGSRLTVL.

This clonotype showed up just a few times. An end of the junction does not agree with germline; a read error may underlie this. The chain is built from TRBV27 and TRBJ1-2; D remains ambiguous. Germline lookup yields CDR1 MNHEY and CDR2 SMNVEV (reference sequence). This CDR3 spans 13 amino acids. The CDR3 sequence: CAGSLKFVDGYTF. The CDR3 DNA sequence: TGTGCCGGCAGTTTAAAGTTCGTGGATGGCTACACCTTC.

There are a few counts of this clonotype. The chain joins TRBV5-1 to TRBJ2-3, with a weak D call TRBD2 (7 bases). The germline V and J ends were trimmed by 2 bases and 2 bases, with 21 bases remaining between them. CDR1 is SGHRS and CDR2 is YFSETQ in the germline V gene. The CDR3 length is 18 residues. CDR3 in amino acids: CASSLRGAAGSYTDTQYF. DNA of the CDR3: TGCGCCAGCAGCTTACGGGGGGCGGCGGGGAGCTACACAGATACGCAGTATTTT.

This clonotype has at least ten counts. J is TRBJ2-1 and V is TRBV6-1; TRBD2 matches 10 bases. There are 16 residues in the CDR3. Per the germline V gene, CDR1 is MNHNS and CDR2 is SASEGT. The V segment lost 2 bases and the J segment 2 bases; nucleotides outside the gene matches: 3. CDR3 in amino acids: CASSELAGATYNEQFF. CDR3 nucleotides: TGTGCCAGCAGTGAACTAGCGGGGGCTACCTACAATGAGCAGTTCTTC.